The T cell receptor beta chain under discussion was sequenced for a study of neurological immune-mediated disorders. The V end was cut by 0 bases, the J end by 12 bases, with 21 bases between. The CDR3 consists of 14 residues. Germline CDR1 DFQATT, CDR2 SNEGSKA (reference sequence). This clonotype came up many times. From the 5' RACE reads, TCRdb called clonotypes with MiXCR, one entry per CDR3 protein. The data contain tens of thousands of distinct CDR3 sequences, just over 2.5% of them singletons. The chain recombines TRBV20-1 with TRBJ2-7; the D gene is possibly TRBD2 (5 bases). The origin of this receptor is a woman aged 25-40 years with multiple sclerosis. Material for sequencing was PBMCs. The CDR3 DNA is TGCAGTGCTAGAGATCTGGGGTACCCACGGGATCGGTACTTC. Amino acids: CSARDLGYPRDRYF.